The 9 T cell receptor beta chains below come from one sample, sequenced in a study of control samples from healthy donors and cancer patients. This table comes from immunoSEQ multiplex PCR, and its TCRdb copy is limited to in-frame clones, with some not included. The repertoire holds some 89,000 clones, with around nine tenths as singletons. Material: blood. These receptors all come from a man aged 25-40 years in good health.

This chain uses TRBV6-2 or TRBV6-3 with TRBJ2-7, with D perhaps matching TRBD1 (7 bases). The CDR3 has 14 amino acids. Trimming took 5 bases from V and 2 from J, leaving 13 bases between them. Germline V gene lookup returns CDR1 MNHEY and CDR2 SVGEGT. The CDR3: CASSPGGSPYEQYV. As DNA, the CDR3 is TGTGCCAGCAGTCCAGGGGGGTCCCCCTACGAGCAGTACGTC.

This clone came up once. The CDR3, as DNA: TGTGCCAGCAGCTTGGGGACTGGCAATGAGCAGTTCTTC. This codes for CASSLGTGNEQFF. The gene calls are TRBV11-3 and TRBJ2-1, with a weak D call TRBD2 (6 bases). The CDR3 runs to 13 residues. Trimming stripped 3 bases from V and 6 bases from J, with 9 bases between. Germline assignment: CDR1 SGHNT and CDR2 YENEEA.

This chain links TRBV21-1 with TRBJ2-5; TRBD1 reflects the table's D call only, with no check against the DNA. TRBV21-1 is a listed pseudogene. CDR3 length: 13 residues. DNA of the CDR3: TGTGCCAGCAGCGCCCGGTTACAGGAGACCCAGTACTTC. This gives the protein CASSARLQETQYF.

This clone was found once. The rearrangement links TRBV5-1 to TRBJ2-3; either TRBD1 or TRBD2 may fit D (6 bases each). V lost 0 bases, J lost 1 base, and 18 bases lay in between. This CDR3 spans 18 amino acids. Germline CDR1 is SGHRS and CDR2 is YFSETQ. CDR3 region: CASSLEGFGGEGTDTQYF. Written as DNA, the CDR3 is TGCGCCAGCAGCTTGGAGGGGTTCGGGGGCGAGGGCACAGATACGCAGTATTTT.

This chain connects TRBV2 to TRBJ1-5; no clear D gene. Deletions cut 0 bases from V and 5 bases from J, with 5 bases between. Germline CDR1 and CDR2: SNHLY and FYNNEI. This CDR3 is built from 13 residues. This CDR3 is CASSEAVYQPQHF. For the CDR3, the DNA is TGTGCCAGCAGTGAAGCGGTCTATCAGCCCCAGCATTTT.

The chain couples TRBV3-1 (or the pseudogene TRBV3-2) to TRBJ2-1, with 11 bases matching TRBD2. The CDR3 extends over 14 amino acids. V lost 7 bases, J lost 10 bases, and 9 bases stayed unmatched. The germline CDR1 and CDR2 sequences are LGHDT and YNNKEL (reference sequence). CDR3 in amino acids: CASTGTSGLREQFF. The CDR3 nucleotides read TGTGCCAGCACCGGGACTAGCGGCCTTAGGGAGCAGTTCTTC.

This rearrangement joins TRBV5-5 to TRBJ1-5; 8 bases are a match to TRBD1. V dropped 1 base and J dropped 6; count of bases not matched to a gene: 6. This CDR3 contains 15 residues. CDR1 and CDR2 from the germline V gene are SGHKS and YYEKEE (reference sequence). The chain's CDR3 is CASSLRAGGGQPQHF. The CDR3 DNA reads as TGTGCCAGCAGCTTGAGGGCAGGGGGCGGTCAGCCCCAGCATTTT.

The V call is TRBV18, the J call TRBJ1-2; D is possibly TRBD1 (6 bases). Germline assignment: CDR1 KGHSH and CDR2 LQKENI. Trimming left V 3 bases short and J 1 base short, with 12 bases between. The CDR3 is 15 residues long. The CDR3 DNA reads as TGTGCCAGCTCACCCGTAAGACAGGATAACTATGGCTACACCTTC. This encodes CASSPVRQDNYGYTF.

In this sample, this clone turned up a few times. The chain joins TRBV30 to TRBJ1-5, with D hard to call. V was shortened by 1 base and J by 5 bases, with 12 bases between the two germline ends. This CDR3 is built from 14 residues. The germline V gene encodes CDR1 GTSNPN and CDR2 SVGIG (reference sequence). CDR3 in amino acids: CAWSAGGIDQPQHF. The CDR3 DNA follows: TGTGCCTGGAGTGCCGGAGGCATCGATCAGCCCCAGCATTTT.